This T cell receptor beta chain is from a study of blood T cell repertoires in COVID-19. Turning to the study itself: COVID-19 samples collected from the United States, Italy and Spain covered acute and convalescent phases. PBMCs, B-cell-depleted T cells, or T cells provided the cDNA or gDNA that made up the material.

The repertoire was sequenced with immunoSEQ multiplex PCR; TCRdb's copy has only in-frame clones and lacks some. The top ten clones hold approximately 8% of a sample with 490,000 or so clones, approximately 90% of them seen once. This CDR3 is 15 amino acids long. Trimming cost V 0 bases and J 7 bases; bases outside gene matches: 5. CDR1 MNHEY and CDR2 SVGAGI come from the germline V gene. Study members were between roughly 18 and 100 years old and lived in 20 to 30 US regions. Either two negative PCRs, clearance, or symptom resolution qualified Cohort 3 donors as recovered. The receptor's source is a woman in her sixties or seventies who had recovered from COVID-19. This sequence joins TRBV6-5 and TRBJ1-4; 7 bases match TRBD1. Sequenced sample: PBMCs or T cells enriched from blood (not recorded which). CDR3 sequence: CASSYSHRGSEKLFF. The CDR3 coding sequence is TGTGCCAGCAGTTACTCACACAGGGGAAGTGAAAAACTGTTTTTT.